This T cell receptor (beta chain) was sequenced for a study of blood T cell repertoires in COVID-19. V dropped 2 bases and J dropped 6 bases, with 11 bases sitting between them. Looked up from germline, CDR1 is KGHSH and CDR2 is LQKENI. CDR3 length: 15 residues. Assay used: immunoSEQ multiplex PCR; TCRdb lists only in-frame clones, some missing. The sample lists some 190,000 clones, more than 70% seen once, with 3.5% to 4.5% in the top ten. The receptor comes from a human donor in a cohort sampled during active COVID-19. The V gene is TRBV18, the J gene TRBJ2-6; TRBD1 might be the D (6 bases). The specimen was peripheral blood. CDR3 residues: CASSPIRGKANVLTF. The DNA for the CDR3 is TGTGCCAGCTCACCAATCAGGGGAAAGGCCAACGTCCTGACTTTC.